A single sample gave rise to the 6 T cell receptor beta chains below, sequenced in a study of CD8+ T cells in alopecia areata. Isolated RNA was reverse transcribed into cDNA used as the sequencing template. TCRdb's table, derived via immunoSEQ multiplex PCR, lists solely in-frame clones and lacks some. Of roughly 130,000 clones in the sample, 58% are singletons; the top ten hold 4.5% to 5.5%. The sample was CD4+ T cells sorted from blood, taken at week 0. The receptors were sampled from a human donor with alopecia areata.

The chain has TRBV9 and TRBJ2-5; D remains unclear. The germline V and J ends were trimmed by 0 bases and 5 bases, with 11 bases remaining between them. Per the germline V gene, CDR1 is SGDLS and CDR2 is YYNGEE. The CDR3 is made up of 14 amino acids. The DNA for the CDR3 is TGTGCCAGCAGCGTAGCTGAGGCCCGGGAGACCCAGTACTTC. Translated: CASSVAEARETQYF.

This chain joins TRBV18 and TRBJ2-2; D might be TRBD2 (6 bases). V lost 0 bases and J 1 base, leaving 6 bases between the germline ends. CDR1 is KGHSH, CDR2 LQKENI, per germline. The CDR3 consists of 15 residues. CDR3 DNA sequence: TGTGCCAGCTCACCACCGCGGGGGAACACCGGGGAGCTGTTTTTT. Its translation: CASSPPRGNTGELFF. Based on the CDR3 plus reference TRBV18 and TRBJ2-2, the full variable domain is NAGVMQNPRHLVRRRGQEARLRCSPMKGHSHVYWYRQLPEEGLKFMVYLQKENIIDESGMPKERFSAEFPKEGPSILRIQQVVRGDSAAYFCASSPPRGNTGELFFGEGSRLTVL.

The J gene is TRBJ1-2, the V gene TRBV28; no definite D call. The CDR3 is 14 amino acids. Germline CDR1 and CDR2: MDHEN and SYDVKM. Deletions cut 4 bases from V and 3 bases from J, with 12 bases between. The CDR3 DNA follows: TGTGCCAGCAGTTACCCGGACCTCTACTATGGCTACACCTTC. As protein: CASSYPDLYYGYTF.

The V call is TRBV4-3, the J call TRBJ2-3; 10 bases align to TRBD2. The V and J ends lost 3 bases and 0 bases, in that order; junction bases with no gene match: 0. Germline CDR1 reads LGHNA; CDR2 reads YSLEER. This CDR3 spans 15 amino acids. The CDR3 is CASSQTSGSTDTQYF. Here the CDR3 DNA reads TGCGCCAGCAGCCAGACTAGCGGGAGCACAGATACGCAGTATTTT.

The chain couples TRBV7-2 to TRBJ2-5, with D perhaps being TRBD1 or TRBD2 (6 bases each). The CDR3 is made up of 14 amino acids. Looked up from germline, CDR1 is SGHTA and CDR2 is FQGNSA. Between the trimmed V and J ends, which lost 5 bases and 5 bases, there was a span of 15 bases. CDR3 DNA: TGTGCCAGCAGCCGTGGGGGGCCGGGGGAGACCCAGTACTTC. Protein product: CASSRGGPGETQYF.

This chain joins TRBV7-2 and TRBJ1-2; the D gene is possibly TRBD1 (6 bases). Germline CDR1 SGHTA, CDR2 FQGNSA. Trimming took 4 bases from V and 3 from J, leaving 24 bases between them. CDR3 length: 18 amino acids. The DNA of the CDR3 is TGTGCCAGCAGCTCAACTCTACCACAGGGTAGGGGGGACTATGGCTACACCTTC. Translating it yields CASSSTLPQGRGDYGYTF.